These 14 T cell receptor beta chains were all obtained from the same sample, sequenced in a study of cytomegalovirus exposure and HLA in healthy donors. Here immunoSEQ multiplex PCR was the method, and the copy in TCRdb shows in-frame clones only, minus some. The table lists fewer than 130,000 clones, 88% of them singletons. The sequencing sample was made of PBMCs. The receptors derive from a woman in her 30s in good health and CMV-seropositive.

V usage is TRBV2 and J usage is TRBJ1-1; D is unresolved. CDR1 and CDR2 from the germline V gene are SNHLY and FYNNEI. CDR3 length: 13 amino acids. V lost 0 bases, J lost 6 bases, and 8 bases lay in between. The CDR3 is CASSEAEIPEAFF. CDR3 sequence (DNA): TGTGCCAGCAGTGAAGCAGAGATTCCTGAAGCTTTCTTT.

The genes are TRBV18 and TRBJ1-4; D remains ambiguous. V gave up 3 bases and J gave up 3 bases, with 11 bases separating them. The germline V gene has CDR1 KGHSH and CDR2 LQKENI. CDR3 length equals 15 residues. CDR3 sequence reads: CASSPREGSNEKLFF. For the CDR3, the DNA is TGTGCCAGCTCACCTAGAGAGGGATCTAATGAAAAACTGTTTTTT.

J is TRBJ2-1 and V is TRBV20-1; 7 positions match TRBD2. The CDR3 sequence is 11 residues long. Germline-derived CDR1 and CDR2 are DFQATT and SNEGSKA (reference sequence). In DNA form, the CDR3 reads TGCTCCTGGGAGGGAGGCAATGAGCAGTTCTTC. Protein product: CSWEGGNEQFF.

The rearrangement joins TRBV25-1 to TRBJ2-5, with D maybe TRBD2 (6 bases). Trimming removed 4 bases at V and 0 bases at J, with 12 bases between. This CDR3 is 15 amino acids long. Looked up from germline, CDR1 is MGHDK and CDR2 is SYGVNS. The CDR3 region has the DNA TGTGCCAGCAGTGTTTACGGGGGAAACCAAGAGACCCAGTACTTC. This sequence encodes CASSVYGGNQETQYF.

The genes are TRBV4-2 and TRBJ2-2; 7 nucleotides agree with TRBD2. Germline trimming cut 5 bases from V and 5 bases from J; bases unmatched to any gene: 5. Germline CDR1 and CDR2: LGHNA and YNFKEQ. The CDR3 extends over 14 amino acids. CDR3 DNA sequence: TGTGCCAGCAGCTACGGGAGGAATACCGGGGAGCTGTTTTTT. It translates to CASSYGRNTGELFF.

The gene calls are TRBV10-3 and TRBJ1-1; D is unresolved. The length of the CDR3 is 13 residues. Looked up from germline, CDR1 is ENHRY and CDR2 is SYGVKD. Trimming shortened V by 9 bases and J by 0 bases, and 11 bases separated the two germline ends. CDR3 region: CAIRGSLNTEAFF. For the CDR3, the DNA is TGTGCCATTCGGGGATCATTGAACACTGAAGCTTTCTTT.

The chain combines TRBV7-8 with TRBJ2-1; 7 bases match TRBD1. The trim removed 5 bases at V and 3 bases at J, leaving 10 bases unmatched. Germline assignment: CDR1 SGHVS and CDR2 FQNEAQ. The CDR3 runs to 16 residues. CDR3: CASSPWVGTVYNEQFF. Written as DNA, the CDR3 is TGTGCCAGCAGCCCTTGGGTGGGGACAGTCTACAATGAGCAGTTCTTC.

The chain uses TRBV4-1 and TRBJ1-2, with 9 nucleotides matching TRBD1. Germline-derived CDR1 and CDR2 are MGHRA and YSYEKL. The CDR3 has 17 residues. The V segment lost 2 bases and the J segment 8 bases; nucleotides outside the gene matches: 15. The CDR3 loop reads CASSQWLDRGTPRGYTF. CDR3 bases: TGCGCCAGCAGCCAATGGTTAGACAGGGGGACCCCACGCGGCTACACCTTC.

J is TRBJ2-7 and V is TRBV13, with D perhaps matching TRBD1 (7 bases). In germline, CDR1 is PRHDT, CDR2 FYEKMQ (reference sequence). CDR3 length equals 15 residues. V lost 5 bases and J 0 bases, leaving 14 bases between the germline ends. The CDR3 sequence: CASSPRRDSSYEQYF. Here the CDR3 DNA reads TGTGCCAGCAGCCCTAGGCGGGACAGCTCCTACGAGCAGTACTTC.

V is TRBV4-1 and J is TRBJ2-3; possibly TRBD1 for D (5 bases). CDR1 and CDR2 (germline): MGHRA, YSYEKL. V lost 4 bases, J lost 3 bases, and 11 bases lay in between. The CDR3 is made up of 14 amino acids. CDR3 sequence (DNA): TGCGCCAGCAGCCCCAGGGTGAATACAGATACGCAGTATTTT. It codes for CASSPRVNTDTQYF.

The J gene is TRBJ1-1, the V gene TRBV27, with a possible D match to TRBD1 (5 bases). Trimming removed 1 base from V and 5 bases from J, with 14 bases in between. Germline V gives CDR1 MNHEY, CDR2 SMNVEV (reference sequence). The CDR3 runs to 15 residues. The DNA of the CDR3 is TGTGCCAGCAGTTTATTGCCCTCGCAGGGAACTGAAGCTTTCTTT. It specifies CASSLLPSQGTEAFF.

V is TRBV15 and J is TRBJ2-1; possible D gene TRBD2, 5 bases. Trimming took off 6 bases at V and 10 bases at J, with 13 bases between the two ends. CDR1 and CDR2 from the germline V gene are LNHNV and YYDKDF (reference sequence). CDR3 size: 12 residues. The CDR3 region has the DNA TGTGCCACCAGGGAGGTTATGGGCGAGCAGTTCTTC. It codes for CATREVMGEQFF.

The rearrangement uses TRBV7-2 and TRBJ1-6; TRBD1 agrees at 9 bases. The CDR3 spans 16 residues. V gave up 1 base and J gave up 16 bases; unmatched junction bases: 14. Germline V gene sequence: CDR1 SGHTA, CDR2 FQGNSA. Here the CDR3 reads CASSLELSGTGSLLHF. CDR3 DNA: TGTGCCAGCAGCTTAGAGTTATCTGGGACAGGGAGTCTACTCCACTTT.

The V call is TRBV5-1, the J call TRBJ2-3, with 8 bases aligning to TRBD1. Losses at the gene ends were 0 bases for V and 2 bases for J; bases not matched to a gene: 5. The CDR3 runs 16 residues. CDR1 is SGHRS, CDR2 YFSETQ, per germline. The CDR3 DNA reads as TGCGCCAGCAGCTTGGATCCAGGGGGCAACACAGATACGCAGTATTTT. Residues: CASSLDPGGNTDTQYF.